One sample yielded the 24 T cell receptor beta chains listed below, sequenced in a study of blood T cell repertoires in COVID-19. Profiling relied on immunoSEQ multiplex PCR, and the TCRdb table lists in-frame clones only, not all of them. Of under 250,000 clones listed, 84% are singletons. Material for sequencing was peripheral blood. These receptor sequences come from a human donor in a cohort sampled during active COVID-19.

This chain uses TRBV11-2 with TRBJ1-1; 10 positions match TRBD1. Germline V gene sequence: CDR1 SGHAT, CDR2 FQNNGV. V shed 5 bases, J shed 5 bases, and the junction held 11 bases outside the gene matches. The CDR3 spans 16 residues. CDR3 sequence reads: CASSPPRGQGRTEAFF. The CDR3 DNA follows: TGTGCCAGCAGCCCCCCCAGGGGACAGGGGAGGACTGAAGCTTTCTTT.

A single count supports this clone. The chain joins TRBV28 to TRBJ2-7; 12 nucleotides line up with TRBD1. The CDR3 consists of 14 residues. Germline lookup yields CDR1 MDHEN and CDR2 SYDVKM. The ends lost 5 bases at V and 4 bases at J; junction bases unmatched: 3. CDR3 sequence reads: CASSGTGGWYEQYF. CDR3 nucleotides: TGTGCCAGCAGTGGGACAGGGGGCTGGTACGAGCAGTACTTC.

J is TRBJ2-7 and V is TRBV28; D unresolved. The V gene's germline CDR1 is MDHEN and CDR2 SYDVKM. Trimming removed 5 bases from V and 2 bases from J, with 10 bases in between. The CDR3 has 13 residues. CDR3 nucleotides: TGTGCCAGCAGTAAGTGGCAAGCCTACGAGCAGTACTTC. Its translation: CASSKWQAYEQYF.

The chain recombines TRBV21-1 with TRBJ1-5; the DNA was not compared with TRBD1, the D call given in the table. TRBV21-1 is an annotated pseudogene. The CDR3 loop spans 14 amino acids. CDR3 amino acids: CASSKAGFNQPQHF. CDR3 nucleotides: TGTGCCAGCAGCAAAGCGGGCTTCAATCAGCCCCAGCATTTT.

The CDR3 protein is CASRAGTTNTGELFF. CDR3 DNA: TGCGCCAGCAGAGCCGGGACAACGAACACCGGGGAGCTGTTTTTT. The V call is TRBV10-2, the J call TRBJ2-2; possibly TRBD1 for D (6 bases). This CDR3 contains 15 residues. CDR1 WSHSY and CDR2 SAAADI come from the germline V gene. V lost 6 bases and J lost 0, with 11 bases in between.

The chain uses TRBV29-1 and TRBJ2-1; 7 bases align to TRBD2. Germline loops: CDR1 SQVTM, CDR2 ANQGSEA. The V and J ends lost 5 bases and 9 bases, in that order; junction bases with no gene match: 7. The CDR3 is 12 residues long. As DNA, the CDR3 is TGCAGCGTTTTGGCGGGAGTTTTTGAGCAGTTCTTC. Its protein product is CSVLAGVFEQFF.

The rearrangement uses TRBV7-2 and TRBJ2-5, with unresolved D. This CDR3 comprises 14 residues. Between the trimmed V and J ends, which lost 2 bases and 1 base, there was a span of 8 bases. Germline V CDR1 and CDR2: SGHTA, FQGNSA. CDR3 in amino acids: CASSLPGLQETQYF. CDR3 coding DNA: TGTGCCAGCAGCTTACCAGGTCTCCAAGAGACCCAGTACTTC.

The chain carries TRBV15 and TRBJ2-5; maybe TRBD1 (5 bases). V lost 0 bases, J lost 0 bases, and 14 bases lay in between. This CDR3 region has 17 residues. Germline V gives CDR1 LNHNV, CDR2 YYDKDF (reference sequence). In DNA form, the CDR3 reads TGTGCCACCAGCAGAGATACCCAGGGCCGTTACCAAGAGACCCAGTACTTC. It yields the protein CATSRDTQGRYQETQYF.

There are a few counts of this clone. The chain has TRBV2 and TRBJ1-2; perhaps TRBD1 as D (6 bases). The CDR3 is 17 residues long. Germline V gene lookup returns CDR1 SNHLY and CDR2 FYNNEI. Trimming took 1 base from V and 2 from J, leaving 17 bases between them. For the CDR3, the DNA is TGTGCCAGCAGTGAAGGTCAGGGGCGCCCCCTCAACTATGGCTACACCTTC. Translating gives CASSEGQGRPLNYGYTF. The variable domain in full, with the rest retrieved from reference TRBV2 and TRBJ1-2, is EPEVTQTPSHQVTQMGQEVILRCVPISNHLYFYWYRQILGQKVEFLVSFYNNEISEKSEIFDDQFSVERPDGSNFTLKIRSTKLEDSAMYFCASSEGQGRPLNYGYTFGSGTRLTVV.

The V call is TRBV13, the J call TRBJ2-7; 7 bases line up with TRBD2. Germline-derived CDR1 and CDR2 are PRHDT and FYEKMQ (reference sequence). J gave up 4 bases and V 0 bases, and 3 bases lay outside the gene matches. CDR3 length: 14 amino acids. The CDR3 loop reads CASSLGRERYEQYF. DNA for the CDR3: TGTGCCAGCAGCTTAGGGCGGGAGAGGTACGAGCAGTACTTC.

CDR3 protein: CASSYSTGKVQPQHF. The CDR3 DNA reads TGTGCCAGCAGTTACTCGACAGGGAAAGTGCAGCCCCAGCATTTT. The J gene is TRBJ1-5, the V gene TRBV6-2 or TRBV6-3; 7 bases line up with TRBD1. CDR3 size: 15 residues. Trimming at V came to 0 bases and at J to 7 bases, leaving 6 bases not matched to a gene. The germline V gene has CDR1 MNHEY and CDR2 SVGEGT.

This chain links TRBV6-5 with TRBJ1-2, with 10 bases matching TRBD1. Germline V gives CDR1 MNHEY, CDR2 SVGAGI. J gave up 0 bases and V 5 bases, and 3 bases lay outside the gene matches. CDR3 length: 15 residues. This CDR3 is CASSRGQGANYGYTF. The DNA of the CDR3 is TGTGCCAGCAGTCGTGGACAGGGGGCTAACTATGGCTACACCTTC.

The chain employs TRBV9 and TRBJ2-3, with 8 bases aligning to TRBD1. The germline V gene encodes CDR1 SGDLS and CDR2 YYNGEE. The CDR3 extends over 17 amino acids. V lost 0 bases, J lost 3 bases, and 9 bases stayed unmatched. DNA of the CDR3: TGTGCCAGCAGCGTAGCAGGCACAGGGGGATGGACAGATACGCAGTATTTT. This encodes CASSVAGTGGWTDTQYF.

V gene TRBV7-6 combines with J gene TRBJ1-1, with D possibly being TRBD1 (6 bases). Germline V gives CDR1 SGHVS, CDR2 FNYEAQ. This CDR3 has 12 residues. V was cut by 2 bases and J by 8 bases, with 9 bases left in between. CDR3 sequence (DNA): TGTGCCAGCAGCTTACAAACAGGGGAAGCTTTCTTT. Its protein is CASSLQTGEAFF.

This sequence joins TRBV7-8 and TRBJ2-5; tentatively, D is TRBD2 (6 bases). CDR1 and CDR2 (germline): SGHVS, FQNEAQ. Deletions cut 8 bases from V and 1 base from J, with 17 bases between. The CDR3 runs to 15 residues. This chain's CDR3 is CASGPGGGAQETQYF. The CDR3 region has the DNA TGTGCCAGCGGCCCAGGCGGAGGGGCCCAAGAGACCCAGTACTTC.

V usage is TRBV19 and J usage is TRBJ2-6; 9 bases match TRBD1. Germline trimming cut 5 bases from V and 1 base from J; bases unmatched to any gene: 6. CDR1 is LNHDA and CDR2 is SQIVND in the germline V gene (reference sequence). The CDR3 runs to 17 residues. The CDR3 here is CASSPGTGFSGANVLTF. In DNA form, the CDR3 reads TGTGCCAGTAGTCCCGGGACAGGGTTTTCTGGGGCCAACGTCCTGACTTTC.

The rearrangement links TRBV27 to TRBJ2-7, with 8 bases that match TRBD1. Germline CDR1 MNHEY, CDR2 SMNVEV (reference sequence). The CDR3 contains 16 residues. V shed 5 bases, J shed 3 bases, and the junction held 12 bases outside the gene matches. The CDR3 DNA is TGTGCCAGCAGTGCCTCCGGGACAGGAACTCTCTACGAGCAGTACTTC. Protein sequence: CASSASGTGTLYEQYF.

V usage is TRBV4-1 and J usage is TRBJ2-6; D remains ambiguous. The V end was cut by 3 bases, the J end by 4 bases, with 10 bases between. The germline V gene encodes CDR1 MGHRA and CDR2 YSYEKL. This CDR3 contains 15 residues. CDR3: CASSQVLSGANVLTF. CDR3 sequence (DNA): TGCGCCAGCAGCCAGGTCCTATCGGGGGCCAACGTCCTGACTTTC.

CDR3 coding DNA: TGTGCCAGCAGTCCACCAGGGCGGGAGACCCAGTACTTC. It yields the protein CASSPPGRETQYF. The rearrangement uses TRBV6-5 and TRBJ2-5, with D tentatively TRBD1 (5 bases). Germline CDR1 is MNHEY and CDR2 is SVGAGI. V was pared by 5 bases and J by 5 bases, with 12 bases between. This CDR3 has 13 residues.

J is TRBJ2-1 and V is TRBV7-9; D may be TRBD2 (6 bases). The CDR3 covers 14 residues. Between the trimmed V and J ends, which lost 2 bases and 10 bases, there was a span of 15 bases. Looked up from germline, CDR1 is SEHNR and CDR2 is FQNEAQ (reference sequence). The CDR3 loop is CASSLPGLPPEQFF. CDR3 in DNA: TGTGCCAGCAGCTTACCGGGACTGCCACCGGAGCAGTTCTTC.

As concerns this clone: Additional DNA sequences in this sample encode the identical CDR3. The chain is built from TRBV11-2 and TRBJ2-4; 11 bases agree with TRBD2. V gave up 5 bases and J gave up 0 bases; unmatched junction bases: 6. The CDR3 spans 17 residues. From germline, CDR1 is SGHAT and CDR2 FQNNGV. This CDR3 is CASSPGLAGLAKNIQYF. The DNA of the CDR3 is TGTGCCAGCAGCCCCGGACTAGCGGGCCTAGCCAAAAACATTCAGTACTTC.

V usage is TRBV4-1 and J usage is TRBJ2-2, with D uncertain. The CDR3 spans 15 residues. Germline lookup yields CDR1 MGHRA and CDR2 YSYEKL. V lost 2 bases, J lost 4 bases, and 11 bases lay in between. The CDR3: CASSQPRLGTGELFF. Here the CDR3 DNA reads TGCGCCAGCAGCCAACCGAGGCTCGGCACCGGGGAGCTGTTTTTT.

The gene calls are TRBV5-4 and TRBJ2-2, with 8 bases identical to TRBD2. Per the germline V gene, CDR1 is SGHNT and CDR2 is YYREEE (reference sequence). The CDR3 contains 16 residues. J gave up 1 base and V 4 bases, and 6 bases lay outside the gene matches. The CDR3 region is CASSPQLAGNTGELFF. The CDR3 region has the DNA TGTGCCAGCAGCCCCCAGCTAGCGGGGAACACCGGGGAGCTGTTTTTT. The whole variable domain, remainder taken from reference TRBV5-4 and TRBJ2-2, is ETGVTQSPTHLIKTRGQQVTLRCSSQSGHNTVSWYQQALGQGPQFIFQYYREEENGRGNFPPRFSGLQFPNYSSELNVNALELDDSALYLCASSPQLAGNTGELFFGEGSRLTVL.

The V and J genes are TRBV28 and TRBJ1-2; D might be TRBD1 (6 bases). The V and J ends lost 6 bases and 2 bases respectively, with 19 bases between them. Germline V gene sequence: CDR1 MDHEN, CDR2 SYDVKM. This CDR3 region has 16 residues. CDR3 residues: CASRKVGQFLNYGYTF. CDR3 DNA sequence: TGTGCCAGCAGGAAAGTTGGACAGTTCCTCAACTATGGCTACACCTTC.